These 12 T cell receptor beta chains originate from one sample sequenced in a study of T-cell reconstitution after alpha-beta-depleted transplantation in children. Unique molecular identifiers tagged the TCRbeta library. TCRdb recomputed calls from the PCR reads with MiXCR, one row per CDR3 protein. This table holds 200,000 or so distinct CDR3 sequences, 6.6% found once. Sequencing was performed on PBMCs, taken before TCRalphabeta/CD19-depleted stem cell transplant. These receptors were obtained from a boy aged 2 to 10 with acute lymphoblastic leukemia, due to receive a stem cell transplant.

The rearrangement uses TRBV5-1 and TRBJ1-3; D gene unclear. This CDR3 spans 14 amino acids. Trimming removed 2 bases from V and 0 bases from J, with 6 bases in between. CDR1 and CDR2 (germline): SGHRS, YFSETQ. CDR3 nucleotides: TGCGCCAGCAGCTTTACGACCTCTGGAAACACCATATATTTT. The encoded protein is CASSFTTSGNTIYF.

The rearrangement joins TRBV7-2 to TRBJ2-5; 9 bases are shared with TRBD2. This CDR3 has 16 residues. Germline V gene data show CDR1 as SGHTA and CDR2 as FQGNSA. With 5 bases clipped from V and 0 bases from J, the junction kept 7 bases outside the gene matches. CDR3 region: CASSRLAGAYQETQYF. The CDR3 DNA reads TGTGCCAGCAGCCGGTTAGCGGGGGCCTACCAAGAGACCCAGTACTTC. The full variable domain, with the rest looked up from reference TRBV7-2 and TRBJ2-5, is GAGVSQSPSNKVTEKGKDVELRCDPISGHTALYWYRQSLGQGLEFLIYFQGNSAPDKSGLPSDRFSAERTGGSVSTLTIQRTQQEDSAVYLCASSRLAGAYQETQYFGPGTRLLVL.

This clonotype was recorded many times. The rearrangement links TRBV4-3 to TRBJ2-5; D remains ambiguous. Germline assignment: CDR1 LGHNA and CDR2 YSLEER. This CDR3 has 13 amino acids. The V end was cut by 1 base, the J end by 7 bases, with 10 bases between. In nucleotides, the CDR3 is TGCGCCAGCAGCCAAGTGGGCCTCGGGACCCAGTACTTC. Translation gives CASSQVGLGTQYF.

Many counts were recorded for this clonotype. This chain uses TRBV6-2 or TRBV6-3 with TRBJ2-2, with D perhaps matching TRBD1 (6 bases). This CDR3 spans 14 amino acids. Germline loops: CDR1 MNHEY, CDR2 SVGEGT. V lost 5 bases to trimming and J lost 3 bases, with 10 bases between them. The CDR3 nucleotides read TGTGCCAGCAGTCGGGCAGGGGACACCGGGGAGCTGTTTTTT. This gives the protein CASSRAGDTGELFF.

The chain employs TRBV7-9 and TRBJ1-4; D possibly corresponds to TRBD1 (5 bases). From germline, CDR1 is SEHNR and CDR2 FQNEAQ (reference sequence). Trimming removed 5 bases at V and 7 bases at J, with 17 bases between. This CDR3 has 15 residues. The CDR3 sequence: CASSLIPGGSEKLFF. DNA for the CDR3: TGTGCCAGCAGCCTCATCCCGGGGGGAAGTGAAAAACTGTTTTTT. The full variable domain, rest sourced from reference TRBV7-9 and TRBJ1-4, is DTGVSQNPRHKITKRGQNVTFRCDPISEHNRLYWYRQTLGQGPEFLTYFQNEAQLEKSRLLSDRFSAERPKGSFSTLEIQRTEQGDSAMYLCASSLIPGGSEKLFFGSGTQLSVL.

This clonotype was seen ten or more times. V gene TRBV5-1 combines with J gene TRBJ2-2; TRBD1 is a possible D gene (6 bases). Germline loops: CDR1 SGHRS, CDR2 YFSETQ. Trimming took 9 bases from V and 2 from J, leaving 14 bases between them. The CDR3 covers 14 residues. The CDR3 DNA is TGCGCCACCCATCCGGGACAAAACACCGGGGAGCTGTTTTTT. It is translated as CATHPGQNTGELFF.

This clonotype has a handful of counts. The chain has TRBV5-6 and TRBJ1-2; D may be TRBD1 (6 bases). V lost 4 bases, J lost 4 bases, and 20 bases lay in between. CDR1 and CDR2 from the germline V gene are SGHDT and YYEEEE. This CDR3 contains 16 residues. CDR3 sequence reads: CASSTPSRDTGYGYTF. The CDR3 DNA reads TGTGCCAGCAGCACCCCGAGTCGGGACACCGGCTATGGCTACACCTTC.

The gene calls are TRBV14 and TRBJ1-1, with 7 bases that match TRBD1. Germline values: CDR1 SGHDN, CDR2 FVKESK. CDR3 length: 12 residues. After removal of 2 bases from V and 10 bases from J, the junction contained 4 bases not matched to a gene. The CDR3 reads CASSQYSGGAFF. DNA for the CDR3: TGTGCCAGCAGCCAATACTCAGGGGGAGCTTTCTTT.

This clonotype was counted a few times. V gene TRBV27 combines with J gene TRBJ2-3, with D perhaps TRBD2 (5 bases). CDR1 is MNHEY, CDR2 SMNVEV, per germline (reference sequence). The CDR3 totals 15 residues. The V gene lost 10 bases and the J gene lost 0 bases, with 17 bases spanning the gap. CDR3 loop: CATQRRWGSTDTQYF. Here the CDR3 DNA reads TGTGCCACCCAGAGGAGGTGGGGTAGCACAGATACGCAGTATTTT.

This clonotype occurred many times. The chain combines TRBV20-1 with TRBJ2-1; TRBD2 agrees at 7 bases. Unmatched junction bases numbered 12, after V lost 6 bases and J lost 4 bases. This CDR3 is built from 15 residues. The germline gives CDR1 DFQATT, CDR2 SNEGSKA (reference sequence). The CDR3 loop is CSATRLASGYNEQFF. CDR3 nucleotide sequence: TGCAGTGCCACACGACTGGCTAGCGGTTACAATGAGCAGTTCTTC.

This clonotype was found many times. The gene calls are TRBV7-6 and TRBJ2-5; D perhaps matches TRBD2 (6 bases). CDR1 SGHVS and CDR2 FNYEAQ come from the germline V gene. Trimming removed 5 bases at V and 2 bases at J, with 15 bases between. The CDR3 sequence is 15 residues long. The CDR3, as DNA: TGTGCCAGCAGCCTCCTCCGCGGGGAACAAGAGACCCAGTACTTC. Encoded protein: CASSLLRGEQETQYF.

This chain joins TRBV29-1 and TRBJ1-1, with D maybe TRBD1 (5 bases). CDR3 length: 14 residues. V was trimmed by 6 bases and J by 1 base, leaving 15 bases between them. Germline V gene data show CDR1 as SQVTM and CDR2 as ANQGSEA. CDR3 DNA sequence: TGCAGCGTCTCACTGCGGGGGGGGAACACTGAAGCTTTCTTT. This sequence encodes CSVSLRGGNTEAFF.